Listed here are 22 T cell receptor beta chains from one sample, sequenced in a study of blood T cell repertoires in COVID-19. Libraries were prepared by immunoSEQ multiplex PCR; TCRdb keeps only in-frame clonotypes and omits some of them. The sample contains about 100,000 clones, 90% of which appear only once. Input material: peripheral blood. These receptors were taken from a human donor with active COVID-19. The donor label of this sample is uncertain.

The V gene is TRBV9, the J gene TRBJ2-3, with 9 bases fitting TRBD1. With V trimmed by 0 bases and J by 2 bases, 4 bases remained unmatched. The V gene's germline CDR1 is SGDLS and CDR2 YYNGEE. This CDR3 spans 16 amino acids. CDR3: CASSVGWDRVTDTQYF. The CDR3 DNA reads TGTGCCAGCAGCGTAGGTTGGGACAGGGTCACAGATACGCAGTATTTT. Filled out from reference TRBV9 and TRBJ2-3, the complete variable domain reads DSGVTQTPKHLITATGQRVTLRCSPRSGDLSVYWYQQSLDQGLQFLIQYYNGEERAKGNILERFSAQQFPDLHSELNLSSLELGDSALYFCASSVGWDRVTDTQYFGPGTRLTVL.

The chain uses TRBV15 and TRBJ1-3; 8 nucleotides match TRBD1. There are 15 residues in the CDR3. Germline lookup yields CDR1 LNHNV and CDR2 YYDKDF (reference sequence). V trimming: 5 bases; J trimming: 0 bases; junction bases outside the gene matches: 3. The CDR3 coding sequence is TGTGCCACCAGCCTAGGACAGGGCTCTGGAAACACCATATATTTT. Its translation: CATSLGQGSGNTIYF.

The chain couples TRBV21-1 to TRBJ1-1; TRBD1 is the table's D call, not checked against the DNA. TRBV21-1 has pseudogene status. The CDR3 has 17 residues. The CDR3 sequence: CASSMATGGTLGQGAFF. The CDR3 DNA reads as TGTGCCAGCAGCATGGCGACAGGGGGAACACTGGGGCAGGGAGCTTTCTTT.

The rearrangement links TRBV7-2 to TRBJ1-5; 10 bases fit TRBD1. CDR1 is SGHTA, CDR2 FQGNSA, per germline. The junction had 12 bases not matched to a gene; V was cut back by 5 bases and J by 2 bases. This CDR3 contains 18 residues. CDR3 protein: CASSPTGGEGLGNQPQHF. Here the CDR3 DNA reads TGTGCCAGCAGCCCGACAGGGGGCGAAGGGTTGGGCAATCAGCCCCAGCATTTT.

This clone appeared a few times. V is TRBV27 and J is TRBJ2-5; 8 bases line up with TRBD2. Germline V gene data show CDR1 as MNHEY and CDR2 as SMNVEV (reference sequence). The CDR3 has 15 residues. Trimming at V came to 10 bases and at J to 2 bases, leaving 12 bases not matched to a gene. CDR3 region: CATRPTKRGQETQYF. For the CDR3, the DNA is TGTGCCACCAGACCCACCAAGCGGGGGCAAGAGACCCAGTACTTC.

This chain joins TRBV4-1 and TRBJ1-6; possibly TRBD1 for D (5 bases). V lost 5 bases, J lost 10 bases, and 18 bases lay in between. CDR3 length: 15 amino acids. In germline, CDR1 is MGHRA, CDR2 YSYEKL. This CDR3 reads CASSSRWGRKSPLHF. Here the CDR3 DNA reads TGCGCCAGCAGCTCCCGTTGGGGCCGGAAATCACCCCTCCACTTT.

The chain is built from TRBV11-2 and TRBJ2-3; 8 bases agree with TRBD1. CDR1 is SGHAT and CDR2 is FQNNGV in the germline V gene. The CDR3 is 16 residues long. V dropped 5 bases and J dropped 1; count of bases not matched to a gene: 8. For the CDR3, the DNA is TGTGCCAGCAGCATAGCAGGGGGCCACGGCACAGATACGCAGTATTTT. Translating it yields CASSIAGGHGTDTQYF.

The chain combines TRBV7-9 with TRBJ2-3; D remains unclear. V lost 2 bases, J lost 0 bases, and 9 bases lay in between. The CDR3 has 15 residues. The V gene's germline CDR1 is SEHNR and CDR2 FQNEAQ (reference sequence). CDR3 region: CASSLKTPSTDTQYF. In nucleotides, the CDR3 is TGTGCCAGCAGCTTAAAGACACCAAGCACAGATACGCAGTATTTT.

This clone appeared a few times. The V gene is TRBV6-6, the J gene TRBJ2-5, with 8 nucleotides matching TRBD2. Per the germline V gene, CDR1 is MNHNY and CDR2 is SVGAGI (reference sequence). J gave up 4 bases and V 0 bases, and 4 bases lay outside the gene matches. CDR3 length: 15 amino acids. The CDR3 nucleotides read TGTGCCAGCAGTTACTCTTCGGGGGGGGTAGAGACCCAGTACTTC. It codes for CASSYSSGGVETQYF.

The gene calls are TRBV27 and TRBJ2-7, with 10 positions matching TRBD2. Trimming took 5 bases from V and 3 from J; bases not matched to a gene: 10. The germline gives CDR1 MNHEY, CDR2 SMNVEV (reference sequence). There are 16 residues in the CDR3. The CDR3 bases are TGTGCCAGCAGTCCGCCCGGACTAGCGGTTCTCTACGAGCAGTACTTC. Translation gives CASSPPGLAVLYEQYF.

The J gene is TRBJ2-2, the V gene TRBV10-1; no reliable D call. CDR1 is WNHNN, CDR2 SYGVQD, per germline (reference sequence). Trimming took off 0 bases at V and 5 bases at J, with 13 bases between the two ends. This CDR3 region has 16 residues. The CDR3, as DNA: TGCGCCAGCAGTGAGTCGAGGATTTCGAGTACCGGGGAGCTGTTTTTT. It codes for CASSESRISSTGELFF.

Details on this clone: The junction does not match germline at one end; this may be a read error. This chain uses TRBV3-1 (or the pseudogene TRBV3-2) with TRBJ1-5; D not certain. Germline lookup yields CDR1 LGHDT and CDR2 YNNKEL (reference sequence). This CDR3 has 17 amino acids. The CDR3 region is CASSQDKGKTSYQPQHF. In DNA form, the CDR3 reads TGTGCCAGCAGCCAAGACAAGGGAAAGACTAGCTATCAGCCCCAGCATTTT.

The rearrangement uses TRBV5-4 and TRBJ2-3; D gene unclear. V was trimmed by 1 base and J by 1 base, leaving 7 bases between them. This CDR3 is built from 14 residues. Germline CDR1 reads SGHNT; CDR2 reads YYREEE (reference sequence). CDR3 nucleotide sequence: TGTGCCAGCAGCTTGCGCGCGGGCACAGATACGCAGTATTTT. As protein: CASSLRAGTDTQYF.

The chain couples TRBV24-1 to TRBJ2-5, with 7 bases matching TRBD1. Germline-derived CDR1 and CDR2 are KGHDR and SFDVKD. The V segment lost 3 bases and the J segment 2 bases; nucleotides outside the gene matches: 11. CDR3 size: 17 residues. The CDR3 reads CATSDPLTGATQETQYF. The CDR3, as DNA: TGTGCCACCAGTGATCCCCTTACAGGGGCTACTCAAGAGACCCAGTACTTC.

The V call is TRBV12-5, the J call TRBJ1-2, with D possibly matching TRBD1 (6 bases). The CDR3 extends over 14 amino acids. Germline assignment: CDR1 LGHNT and CDR2 FRNRAP. V lost 8 bases to trimming and J lost 0 bases, with 13 bases between them. CDR3 DNA sequence: TGTGCTAGTTCCCCAGGGGCTTCTAACTATGGCTACACCTTC. This codes for CASSPGASNYGYTF.

The chain joins TRBV7-9 to TRBJ2-5; 7 nucleotides agree with TRBD2. This CDR3 contains 15 residues. Trimming took 5 bases from V and 0 from J; bases not matched to a gene: 6. Germline V gives CDR1 SEHNR, CDR2 FQNEAQ (reference sequence). CDR3 loop: CASSLGLADQETQYF. The DNA of the CDR3 is TGTGCCAGCAGCCTTGGCCTAGCGGACCAAGAGACCCAGTACTTC.

This chain joins TRBV5-1 and TRBJ2-3; TRBD1 matches 9 bases. V lost 4 bases to trimming and J lost 6 bases; unmatched junction nucleotides: 9. The CDR3 sequence is 15 residues long. CDR1 and CDR2 (germline): SGHRS, YFSETQ. CDR3 sequence: CASSVRGQGRDTQYF. Here the CDR3 DNA reads TGCGCCAGCAGCGTAAGGGGACAGGGTAGGGATACGCAGTATTTT.

The V and J genes are TRBV29-1 and TRBJ1-2; tentative D call: TRBD1 (6 bases). Germline V gene data show CDR1 as SQVTM and CDR2 as ANQGSEA. This CDR3 is built from 15 residues. Trimming cost V 4 bases and J 4 bases, with 19 bases left between them. CDR3 nucleotide sequence: TGCAGCGTTGGGGGGGGCCAGGGACATTCCTATGGCTACACCTTC. Encoded protein: CSVGGGQGHSYGYTF.

CDR3 DNA: TGTGCCAGCAGCTCCCGAGGGACTAGCGGGACCCAGTACTTC. Translating it yields CASSSRGTSGTQYF. The rearrangement joins TRBV11-3 to TRBJ2-5, with 11 positions matching TRBD2. Germline V gene sequence: CDR1 SGHNT, CDR2 YENEEA. V lost 4 bases, J lost 7 bases, and 5 bases stayed unmatched. CDR3 length equals 14 residues.

This clone was found once. The chain uses TRBV19 and TRBJ2-1; 9 nucleotides match TRBD1. Germline V CDR1 and CDR2: LNHDA, SQIVND (reference sequence). The CDR3 spans 16 residues. Losses at the gene ends were 5 bases for V and 0 bases for J; bases not matched to a gene: 5. DNA for the CDR3: TGTGCCAGTAGTTCACAGGGGGCTCCCTCCTACAATGAGCAGTTCTTC. Residues: CASSSQGAPSYNEQFF. Full variable domain (remainder filled in from reference TRBV19 and TRBJ2-1): DGGITQSPKYLFRKEGQNVTLSCEQNLNHDAMYWYRQDPGQGLRLIYYSQIVNDFQKGDIAEGYSVSREKKESFPLTVTSAQKNPTAFYLCASSSQGAPSYNEQFFGPGTRLTVL.

A few counts support this clone. V gene TRBV4-2 combines with J gene TRBJ2-3; TRBD2 agrees at 10 bases. This CDR3 has 17 residues. CDR1 is LGHNA and CDR2 is YNFKEQ in the germline V gene. J lost 2 bases, V lost 0 bases, and 5 bases had no gene match. The CDR3 loop is CASSQDSSGGLTDTQYF. Written as DNA, the CDR3 is TGTGCCAGCAGCCAAGATTCTAGCGGGGGCCTCACAGATACGCAGTATTTT.

As DNA, the CDR3 is TGTGCCAGCAGCTTAGCCGGGGGGTATGGTGAGCAGTTCTTC. Translating gives CASSLAGGYGEQFF. This chain connects TRBV11-2 to TRBJ2-1; TRBD2 matches 7 bases. J lost 9 bases, V lost 1 base, and 6 bases had no gene match. Per germline, CDR1 SGHAT and CDR2 FQNNGV. This CDR3 region has 14 residues.